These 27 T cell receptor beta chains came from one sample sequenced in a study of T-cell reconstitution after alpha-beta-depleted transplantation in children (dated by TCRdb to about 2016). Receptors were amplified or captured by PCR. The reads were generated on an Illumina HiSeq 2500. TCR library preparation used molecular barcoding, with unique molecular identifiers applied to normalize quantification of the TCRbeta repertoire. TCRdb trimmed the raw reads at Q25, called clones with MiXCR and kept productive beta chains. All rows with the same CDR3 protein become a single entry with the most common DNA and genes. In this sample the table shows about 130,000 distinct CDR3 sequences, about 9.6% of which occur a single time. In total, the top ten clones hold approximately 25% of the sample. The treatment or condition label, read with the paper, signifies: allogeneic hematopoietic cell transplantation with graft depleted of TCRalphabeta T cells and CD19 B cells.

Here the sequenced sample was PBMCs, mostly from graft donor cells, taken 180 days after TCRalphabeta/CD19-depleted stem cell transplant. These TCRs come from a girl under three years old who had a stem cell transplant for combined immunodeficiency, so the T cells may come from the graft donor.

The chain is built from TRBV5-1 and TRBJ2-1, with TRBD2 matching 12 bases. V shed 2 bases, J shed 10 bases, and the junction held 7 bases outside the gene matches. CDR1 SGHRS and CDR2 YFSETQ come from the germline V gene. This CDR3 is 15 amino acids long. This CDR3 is CASSLGLAGGQEQFF. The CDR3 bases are TGCGCCAGCAGCTTAGGGCTAGCGGGGGGGCAGGAGCAGTTCTTC.

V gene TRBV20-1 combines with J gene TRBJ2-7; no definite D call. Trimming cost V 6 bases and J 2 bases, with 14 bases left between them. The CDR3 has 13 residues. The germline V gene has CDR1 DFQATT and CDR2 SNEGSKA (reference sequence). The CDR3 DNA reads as TGCAGTGCCACCCGGAGCTACCCCTACGAGCAGTACTTC. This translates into CSATRSYPYEQYF.

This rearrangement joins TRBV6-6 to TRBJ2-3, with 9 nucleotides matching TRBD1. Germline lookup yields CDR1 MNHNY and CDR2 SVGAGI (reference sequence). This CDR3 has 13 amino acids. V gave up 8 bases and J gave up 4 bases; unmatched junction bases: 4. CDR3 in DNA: TGTGCCAGCCGGGACAGGGTACCAGATACGCAGTATTTT. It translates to CASRDRVPDTQYF.

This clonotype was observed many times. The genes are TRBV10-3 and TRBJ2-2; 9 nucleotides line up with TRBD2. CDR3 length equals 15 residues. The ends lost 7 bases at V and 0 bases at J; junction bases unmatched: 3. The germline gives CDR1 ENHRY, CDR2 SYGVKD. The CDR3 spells CAIKRTSANTGELFF. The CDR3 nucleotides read TGTGCCATCAAAAGGACTAGCGCGAACACCGGGGAGCTGTTTTTT.

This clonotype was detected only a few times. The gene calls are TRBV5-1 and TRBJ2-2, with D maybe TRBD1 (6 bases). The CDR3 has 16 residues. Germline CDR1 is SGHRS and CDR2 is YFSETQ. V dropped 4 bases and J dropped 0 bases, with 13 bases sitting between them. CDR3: CASSVGQPANTGELFF. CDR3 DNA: TGCGCCAGCAGCGTTGGACAGCCCGCGAACACCGGGGAGCTGTTTTTT.

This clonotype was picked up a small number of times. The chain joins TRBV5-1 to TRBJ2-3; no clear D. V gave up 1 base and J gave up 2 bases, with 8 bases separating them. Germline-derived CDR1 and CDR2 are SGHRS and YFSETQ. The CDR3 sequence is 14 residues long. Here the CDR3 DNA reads TGCGCCAGCAGCTTGATAGGGTACACAGATACGCAGTATTTT. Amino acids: CASSLIGYTDTQYF.

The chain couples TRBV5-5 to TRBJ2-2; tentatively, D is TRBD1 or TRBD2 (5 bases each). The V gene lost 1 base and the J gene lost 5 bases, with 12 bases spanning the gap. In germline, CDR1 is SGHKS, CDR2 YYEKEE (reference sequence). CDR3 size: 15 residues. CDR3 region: CASSLFGRETGELFF. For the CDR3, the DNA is TGTGCCAGCAGCTTGTTTGGCAGGGAGACCGGGGAGCTGTTTTTT.

The DNA for the CDR3 is TGCAGTGCTAGGGGTAGCGGGGTTATCTACGAGCAGTACTTC. It is translated as CSARGSGVIYEQYF. V and J are TRBV20-1 and TRBJ2-7, with TRBD2 matching 8 bases. The CDR3 length is 14 residues. V shed 3 bases, J shed 3 bases, and the junction held 7 bases outside the gene matches. Germline values: CDR1 DFQATT, CDR2 SNEGSKA (reference sequence).

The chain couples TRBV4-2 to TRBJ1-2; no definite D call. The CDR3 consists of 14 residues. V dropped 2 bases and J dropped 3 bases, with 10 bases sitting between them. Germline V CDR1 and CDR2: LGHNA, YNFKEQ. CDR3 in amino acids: CASSQLWSDYGYTF. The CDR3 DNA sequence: TGTGCCAGCAGCCAACTCTGGTCTGACTATGGCTACACCTTC.

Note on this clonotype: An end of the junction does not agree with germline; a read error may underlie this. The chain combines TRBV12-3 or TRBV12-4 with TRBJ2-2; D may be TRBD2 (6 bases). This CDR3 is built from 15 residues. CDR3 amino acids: CASSFFSWSGGEPFF. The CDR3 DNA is TGTGCCAGCAGTTTTTTTTCTTGGAGTGGCGGGGAGCCGTTTTTT.

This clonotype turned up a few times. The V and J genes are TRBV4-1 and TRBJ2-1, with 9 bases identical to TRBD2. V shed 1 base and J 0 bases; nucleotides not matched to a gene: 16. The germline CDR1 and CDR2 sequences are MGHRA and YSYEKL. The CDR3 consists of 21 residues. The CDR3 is CASSQVIGLAGIRSSYNEQFF. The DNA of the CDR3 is TGCGCCAGCAGCCAAGTTATCGGGCTAGCGGGAATTAGGAGCTCCTACAATGAGCAGTTCTTC.

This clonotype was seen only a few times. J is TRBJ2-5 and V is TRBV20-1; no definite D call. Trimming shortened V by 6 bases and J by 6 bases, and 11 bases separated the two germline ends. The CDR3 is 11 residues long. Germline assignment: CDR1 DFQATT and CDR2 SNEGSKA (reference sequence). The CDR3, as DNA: TGCAGTGCCCTAATCAGGAAGACCCAGTACTTC. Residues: CSALIRKTQYF.

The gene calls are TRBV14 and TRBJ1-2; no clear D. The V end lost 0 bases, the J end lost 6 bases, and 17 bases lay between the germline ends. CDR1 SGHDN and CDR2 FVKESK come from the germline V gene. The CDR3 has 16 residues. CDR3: CASSQDQLGLFHGYTF. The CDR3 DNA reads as TGTGCCAGCAGCCAAGATCAATTAGGGCTTTTCCATGGCTACACCTTC.

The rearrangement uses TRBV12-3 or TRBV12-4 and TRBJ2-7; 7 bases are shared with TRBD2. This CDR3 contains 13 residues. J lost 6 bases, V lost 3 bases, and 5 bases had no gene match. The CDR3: CASSFMGRGEQYF. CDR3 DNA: TGTGCCAGCAGTTTTATGGGGAGGGGCGAGCAGTACTTC.

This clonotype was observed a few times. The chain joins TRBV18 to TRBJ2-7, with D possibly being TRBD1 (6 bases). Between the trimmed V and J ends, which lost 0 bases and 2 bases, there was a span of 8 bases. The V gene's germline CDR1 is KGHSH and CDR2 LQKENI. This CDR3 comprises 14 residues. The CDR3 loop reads CASSPPGAPYEQYF. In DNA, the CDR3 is TGTGCCAGCTCACCACCGGGGGCCCCCTACGAGCAGTACTTC.

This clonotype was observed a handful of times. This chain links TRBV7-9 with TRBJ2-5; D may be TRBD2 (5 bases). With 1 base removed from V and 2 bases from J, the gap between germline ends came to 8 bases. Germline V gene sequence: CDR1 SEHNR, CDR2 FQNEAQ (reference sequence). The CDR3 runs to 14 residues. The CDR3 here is CASSLDGSQETQYF. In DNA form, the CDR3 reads TGTGCCAGCAGCTTAGATGGGAGTCAAGAGACCCAGTACTTC.

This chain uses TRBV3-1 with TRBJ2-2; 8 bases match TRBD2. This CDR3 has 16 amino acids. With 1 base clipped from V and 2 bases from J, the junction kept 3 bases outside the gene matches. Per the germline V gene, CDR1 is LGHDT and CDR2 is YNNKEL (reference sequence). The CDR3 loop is CASSQGGLANTGELFF. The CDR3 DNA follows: TGTGCCAGCAGCCAAGGCGGACTAGCCAACACCGGGGAGCTGTTTTTT.

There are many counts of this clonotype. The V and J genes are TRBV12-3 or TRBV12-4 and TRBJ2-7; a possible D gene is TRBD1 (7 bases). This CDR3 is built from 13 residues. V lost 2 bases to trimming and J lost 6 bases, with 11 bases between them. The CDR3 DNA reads TGTGCCAGCAGTTTACACAGGGGAGGCGAGCAGTACTTC. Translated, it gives CASSLHRGGEQYF.

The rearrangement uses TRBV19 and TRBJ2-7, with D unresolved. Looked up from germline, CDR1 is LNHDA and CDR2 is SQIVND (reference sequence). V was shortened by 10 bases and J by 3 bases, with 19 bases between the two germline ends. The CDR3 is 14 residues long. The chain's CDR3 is CATPTPELDYEQYF. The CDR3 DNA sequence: TGTGCCACCCCTACTCCCGAGCTAGACTACGAGCAGTACTTC.

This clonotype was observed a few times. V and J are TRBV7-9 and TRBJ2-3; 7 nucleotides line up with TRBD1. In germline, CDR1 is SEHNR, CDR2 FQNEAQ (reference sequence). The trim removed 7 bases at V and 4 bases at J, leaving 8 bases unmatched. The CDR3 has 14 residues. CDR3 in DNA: TGTGCCAGCACCGCAGGGGGTAGGGCAGATACGCAGTATTTT. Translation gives CASTAGGRADTQYF.

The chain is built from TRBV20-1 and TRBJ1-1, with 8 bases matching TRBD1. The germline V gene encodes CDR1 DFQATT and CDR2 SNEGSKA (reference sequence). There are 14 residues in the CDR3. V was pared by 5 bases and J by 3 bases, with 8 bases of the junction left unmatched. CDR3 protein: CSAPLGQGDTEAFF. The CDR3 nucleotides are TGCAGTGCTCCCCTTGGACAGGGAGACACTGAAGCTTTCTTT.

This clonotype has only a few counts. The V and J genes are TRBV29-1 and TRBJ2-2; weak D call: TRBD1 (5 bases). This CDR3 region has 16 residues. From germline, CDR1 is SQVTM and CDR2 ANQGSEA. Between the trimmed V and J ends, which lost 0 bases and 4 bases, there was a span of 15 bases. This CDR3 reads CSVEDRAGPITGELFF. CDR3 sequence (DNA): TGCAGCGTTGAAGACAGGGCAGGCCCCATCACCGGGGAGCTGTTTTTT.

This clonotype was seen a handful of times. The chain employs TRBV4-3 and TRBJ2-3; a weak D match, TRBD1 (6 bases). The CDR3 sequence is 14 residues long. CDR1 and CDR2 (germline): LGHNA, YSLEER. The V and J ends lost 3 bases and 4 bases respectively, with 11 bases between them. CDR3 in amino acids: CASSQQGRADTQYF. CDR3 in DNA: TGCGCCAGCAGCCAGCAGGGGCGCGCAGATACGCAGTATTTT.

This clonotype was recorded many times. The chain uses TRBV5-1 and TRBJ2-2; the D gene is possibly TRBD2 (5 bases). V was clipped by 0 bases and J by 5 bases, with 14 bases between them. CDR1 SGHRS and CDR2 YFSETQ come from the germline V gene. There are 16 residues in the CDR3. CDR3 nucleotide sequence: TGCGCCAGCAGCTTGGCCGTGAGAACTAGTACCGGGGAGCTGTTTTTT. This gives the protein CASSLAVRTSTGELFF.

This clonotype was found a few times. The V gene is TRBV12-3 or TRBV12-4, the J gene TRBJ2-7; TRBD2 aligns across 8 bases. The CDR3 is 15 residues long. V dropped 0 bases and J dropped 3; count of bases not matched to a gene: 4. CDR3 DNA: TGTGCCAGCAGTTTAGCCCTAGCGGGCCTCTACGAGCAGTACTTC. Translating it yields CASSLALAGLYEQYF.

The CDR3 is CASSHTPGGVLGLAADTQYF. CDR3 coding DNA: TGTGCCAGCAGTCATACCCCTGGCGGGGTTCTAGGACTAGCGGCAGATACGCAGTATTTT. The chain carries TRBV28 and TRBJ2-3; 10 bases are a match to TRBD2. This CDR3 contains 20 residues. Germline V lookup: CDR1 MDHEN, CDR2 SYDVKM. The trim removed 5 bases at V and 4 bases at J, leaving 21 bases unmatched.

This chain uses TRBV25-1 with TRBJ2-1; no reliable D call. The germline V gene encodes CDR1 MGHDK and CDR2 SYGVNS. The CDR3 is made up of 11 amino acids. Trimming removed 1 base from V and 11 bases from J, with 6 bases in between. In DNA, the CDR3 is TGTGCCAGCAGTGAATGGATGCAGCAGTTCTTC. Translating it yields CASSEWMQQFF.